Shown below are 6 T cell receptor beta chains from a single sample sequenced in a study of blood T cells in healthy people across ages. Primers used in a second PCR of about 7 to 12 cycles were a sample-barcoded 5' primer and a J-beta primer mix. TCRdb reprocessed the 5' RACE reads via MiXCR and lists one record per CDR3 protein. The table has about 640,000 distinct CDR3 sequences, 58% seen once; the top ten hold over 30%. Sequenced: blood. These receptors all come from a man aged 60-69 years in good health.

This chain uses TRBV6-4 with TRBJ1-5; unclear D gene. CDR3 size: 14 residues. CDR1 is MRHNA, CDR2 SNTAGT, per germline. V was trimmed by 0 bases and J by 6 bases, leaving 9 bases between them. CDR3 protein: CASSDSSGGQPQHF. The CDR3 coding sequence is TGTGCCAGCAGTGACTCGAGTGGTGGTCAGCCCCAGCATTTT.

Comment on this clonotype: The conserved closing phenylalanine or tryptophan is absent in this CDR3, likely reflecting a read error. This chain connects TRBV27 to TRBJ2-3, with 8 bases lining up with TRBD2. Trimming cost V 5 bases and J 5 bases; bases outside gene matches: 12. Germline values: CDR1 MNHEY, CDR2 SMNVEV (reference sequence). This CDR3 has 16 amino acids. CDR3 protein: CASSLLPSGGQDTQYV. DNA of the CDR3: TGTGCCAGCAGTCTCCTCCCAAGCGGGGGCCAAGATACGCAGTATGTT.

CDR3 sequence: CASRDFWASGTDTQYF. Here the CDR3 DNA reads TGTGCCAGCAGGGACTTCTGGGCTAGCGGCACAGATACGCAGTATTTT. V and J are TRBV6-1 and TRBJ2-3; D is perhaps TRBD2 (6 bases). The CDR3 is 16 residues long. The V gene lost 6 bases and the J gene lost 1 base, with 17 bases spanning the gap. Looked up from germline, CDR1 is MNHNS and CDR2 is SASEGT.

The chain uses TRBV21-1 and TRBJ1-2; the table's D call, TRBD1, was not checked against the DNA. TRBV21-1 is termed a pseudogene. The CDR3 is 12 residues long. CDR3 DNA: TGTGCCTGTCCTAGGTCTGACTATGGCTACACCTTC. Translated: CACPRSDYGYTF.

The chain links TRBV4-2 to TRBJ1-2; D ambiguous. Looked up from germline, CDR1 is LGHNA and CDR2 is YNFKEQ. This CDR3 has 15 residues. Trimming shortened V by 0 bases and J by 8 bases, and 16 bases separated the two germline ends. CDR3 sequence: CASSQDIPLPKGYTF. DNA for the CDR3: TGTGCCAGCAGCCAAGATATACCCCTTCCCAAAGGCTACACCTTC.

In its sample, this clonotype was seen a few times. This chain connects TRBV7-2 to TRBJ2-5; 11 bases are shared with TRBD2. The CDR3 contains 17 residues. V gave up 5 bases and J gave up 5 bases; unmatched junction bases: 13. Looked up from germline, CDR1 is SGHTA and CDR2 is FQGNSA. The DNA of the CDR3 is TGTGCCAGCAGCCTGCCTCGTAGCGGGGGGGCCAGCGAGACCCAGTACTTC. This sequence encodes CASSLPRSGGASETQYF.